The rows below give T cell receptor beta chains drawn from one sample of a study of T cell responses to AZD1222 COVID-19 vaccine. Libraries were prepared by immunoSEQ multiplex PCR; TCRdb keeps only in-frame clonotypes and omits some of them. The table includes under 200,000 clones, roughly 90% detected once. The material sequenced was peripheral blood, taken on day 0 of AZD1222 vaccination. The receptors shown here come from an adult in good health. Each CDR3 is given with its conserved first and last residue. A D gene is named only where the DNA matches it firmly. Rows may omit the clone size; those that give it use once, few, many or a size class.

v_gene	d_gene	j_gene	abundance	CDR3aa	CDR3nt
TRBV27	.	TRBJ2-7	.	CASSHGGHEQYF	TGTGCCAGCAGTCACGGCGGCCACGAGCAGTACTTC
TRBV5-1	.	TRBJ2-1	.	CASRDTGNEQFF	TGCGCCAGCCGAGACACGGGCAATGAGCAGTTCTTC
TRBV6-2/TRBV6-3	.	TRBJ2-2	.	CASSWTGTTGELFF	TGTGCCAGCAGTTGGACTGGTACCACCGGGGAGCTGTTTTTT
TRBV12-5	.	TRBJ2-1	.	CASGLTELNEQFF	TGTGCTAGTGGTTTGACTGAACTGAATGAGCAGTTCTTC
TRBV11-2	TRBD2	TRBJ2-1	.	CASSPLVGTIYNEQFF	TGTGCCAGCAGCCCTCTTGTAGGGACTATCTACAATGAGCAGTTCTTC
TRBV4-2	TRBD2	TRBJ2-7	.	CASSQGGAGGSYEQYF	TGTGCCAGCAGCCAAGGGGGGGCGGGAGGCTCCTACGAGCAGTACTTC
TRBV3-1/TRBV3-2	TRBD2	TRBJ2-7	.	CASSLRLAVSVYEQYF	TGTGCCAGCAGCTTACGACTAGCGGTTTCGGTTTACGAGCAGTACTTC
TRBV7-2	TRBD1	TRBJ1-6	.	CASSPWDSDSPLHF	TGTGCCAGCAGCCCTTGGGACAGTGACTCACCCCTCCACTTT
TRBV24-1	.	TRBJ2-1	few	CATSDIPGRGSKGYNEQFF	TGTGCCACCAGTGACATACCCGGCAGGGGATCAAAGGGCTACAATGAGCAGTTCTTC
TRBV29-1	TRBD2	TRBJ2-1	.	CSVGRERLSNEQFF	TGCAGCGTTGGGCGGGAGAGGCTTTCCAATGAGCAGTTCTTC
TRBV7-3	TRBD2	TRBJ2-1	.	CASSLAGRGSYNEQFF	TGTGCCAGCAGCCTCGCTGGGAGGGGATCCTACAATGAGCAGTTCTTC
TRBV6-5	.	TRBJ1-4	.	CASRFSATNEKLFF	TGTGCCAGCAGGTTTAGTGCAACTAATGAAAAACTGTTTTTT
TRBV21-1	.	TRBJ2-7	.	CASSIGTPLARSSYEQYF	TGTGCCAGCAGCATAGGTACCCCCCTAGCGCGGAGCTCCTACGAGCAGTACTTC
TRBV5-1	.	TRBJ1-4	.	CASSFSGVDEKLFF	TGCGCCAGCAGCTTTTCAGGAGTTGATGAAAAACTGTTTTTT
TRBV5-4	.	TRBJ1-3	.	CASSPETSGNTIYF	TGTGCCAGCAGCCCTGAGACCTCTGGAAACACCATATATTTT
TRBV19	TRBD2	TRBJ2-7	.	CASSVAGGPYEQYF	TGTGCCAGTAGCGTCGCGGGGGGCCCCTACGAGCAGTACTTC
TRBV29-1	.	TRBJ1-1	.	CSVDPQGNTEAFF	TGCAGCGTGGATCCACAGGGGAACACTGAAGCTTTCTTT
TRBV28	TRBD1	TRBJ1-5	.	CASSPGTGKQPQHF	TGTGCCAGCAGCCCCGGGACAGGGAAACAGCCCCAGCATTTT
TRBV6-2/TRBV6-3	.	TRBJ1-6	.	CASSITGRTVYNSPLHF	TGTGCCAGCAGTATCACCGGAAGGACAGTCTATAATTCACCCCTCCACTTT
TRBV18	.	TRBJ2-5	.	CASSPAVGGETQYF	TGTGCCAGCTCACCTGCTGTGGGGGGAGAGACCCAGTACTTC
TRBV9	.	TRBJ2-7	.	CASSVDGAPSLEQYF	TGTGCCAGCAGCGTAGACGGGGCCCCCTCCCTCGAGCAGTACTTC
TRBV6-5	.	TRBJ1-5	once	CASQGSLNQPQHF	TGTGCCAGCCAGGGGTCCCTTAATCAGCCCCAGCATTTT